Each of the 20 T cell receptor beta chains below was sequenced from the same sample in a study of Ad26.COV2.S vaccination and SARS-CoV-2 variants. The treatment was: around 19 received Ad26.COV2.S at low or high dose, single or two shots; five or six received placebo; per-sample allocation not given. Following the first vaccine or placebo injection, samples were taken on day 63. Assay used: immunoSEQ multiplex PCR; TCRdb lists only in-frame clones, some missing. The sample lists about 680,000 clones, about 90% occurring once. This material consisted of peripheral blood, taken in a trial of Ad26.COV2.S vaccine versus placebo. These receptors were taken from a person aged 18 to 65 who received the Ad26.COV2.S COVID-19 vaccine or a placebo.

J is TRBJ2-3 and V is TRBV24-1; no clear D. The CDR3 totals 15 residues. Germline V CDR1 and CDR2: KGHDR, SFDVKD. With 2 bases removed from V and 6 bases from J, the gap between germline ends came to 14 bases. CDR3 in amino acids: CATSDSRPTEDTQYF. The CDR3 coding sequence is TGTGCCACCAGTGATTCGCGGCCCACCGAGGATACGCAGTATTTT.

The chain recombines TRBV5-1 with TRBJ2-3; 10 bases are shared with TRBD2. This CDR3 has 16 residues. V lost 1 base, J lost 2 bases, and 4 bases stayed unmatched. Germline values: CDR1 SGHRS, CDR2 YFSETQ. CDR3 sequence: CASSLLAGAITDTQYF. The CDR3 DNA reads TGCGCCAGCAGCTTGCTAGCGGGAGCGATCACAGATACGCAGTATTTT.

A few counts support this clone. This chain uses TRBV6-5 with TRBJ2-1; D remains ambiguous. Germline loops: CDR1 MNHEY, CDR2 SVGAGI. This CDR3 region has 14 residues. V was clipped by 2 bases and J by 9 bases, with 14 bases between them. CDR3 region: CASSYGVASAEQFF. CDR3 bases: TGTGCCAGCAGTTACGGTGTCGCCAGCGCTGAGCAGTTCTTC.

The genes are TRBV7-8 and TRBJ2-7, with 9 bases identical to TRBD1. CDR1 and CDR2 (germline): SGHVS, FQNEAQ. The ends lost 0 bases at V and 2 bases at J; junction bases unmatched: 2. There are 15 residues in the CDR3. CDR3 nucleotides: TGTGCCAGCAGCTTAGCGGGACAGGGCACCTACGAGCAGTACTTC. Translation gives CASSLAGQGTYEQYF.

CDR3 nucleotides: TGTGCCAGCAGCCCCACAGCTGGCGGGAGGTTGGACGAGCAGTACTTC. The encoded protein is CASSPTAGGRLDEQYF. V is TRBV3-1 (or the pseudogene TRBV3-2) and J is TRBJ2-7, with 8 bases that match TRBD2. This CDR3 is built from 16 residues. CDR1 and CDR2 (germline): LGHDT, YNNKEL (reference sequence). Trimming removed 4 bases from V and 5 bases from J; junction bases left unmatched: 13.

The chain links TRBV4-2 to TRBJ2-3; 7 bases fit TRBD2. J lost 2 bases, V lost 1 base, and 6 bases had no gene match. CDR3 length: 16 residues. Germline assignment: CDR1 LGHNA and CDR2 YNFKEQ. CDR3 protein: CASSQGVLATTDTQYF. In nucleotides, the CDR3 is TGTGCCAGCAGCCAAGGGGTACTAGCGACCACAGATACGCAGTATTTT.

The CDR3 loop is CASRVGRYEQYF. Written as DNA, the CDR3 is TGCGCTTCTCGGGTGGGAAGGTACGAGCAGTACTTC. This chain links TRBV23-1 with TRBJ2-7, with D hard to call. TRBV23-1 is noted as an ORF with a role that remains uncertain. The CDR3 sequence is 12 residues long.

The rearrangement uses TRBV10-3 and TRBJ2-7; TRBD1 matches 10 bases. The germline V gene has CDR1 ENHRY and CDR2 SYGVKD. This CDR3 is built from 14 residues. The V segment lost 7 bases and the J segment 3 bases; nucleotides outside the gene matches: 6. The DNA of the CDR3 is TGTGCCATCAAGCCGGGACAGGGGATCTACGAGCAGTACTTC. As protein: CAIKPGQGIYEQYF.

The chain uses TRBV6-2 or TRBV6-3 and TRBJ2-2; unclear D gene. Germline CDR1 and CDR2: MNHEY and SVGEGT. Trimming shortened V by 4 bases and J by 0 bases, and 6 bases separated the two germline ends. The CDR3 spans 14 residues. The CDR3 loop is CASSWVPNTGELFF. The CDR3 bases are TGTGCCAGCAGTTGGGTCCCGAACACCGGGGAGCTGTTTTTT.

V usage is TRBV6-6 and J usage is TRBJ1-2; no clear D. There are 14 residues in the CDR3. Trimming left V 2 bases short and J 1 base short, with 8 bases between. Per the germline V gene, CDR1 is MNHNY and CDR2 is SVGAGI (reference sequence). The CDR3 region has the DNA TGTGCCAGCAGTTACGAAGAGCTTAACTATGGCTACACCTTC. Translating it yields CASSYEELNYGYTF.

The chain joins TRBV6-5 to TRBJ1-4, with D perhaps matching TRBD1 (5 bases). Deletions cut 8 bases from V and 8 bases from J, with 15 bases between. The germline V gene encodes CDR1 MNHEY and CDR2 SVGAGI. The CDR3 extends over 13 amino acids. CDR3 residues: CASARDRHEKLFF. CDR3 nucleotide sequence: TGTGCCAGCGCTAGGGACCGGCACGAAAAACTGTTTTTT.

This chain connects TRBV3-1 (or the pseudogene TRBV3-2) to TRBJ2-3, with 8 nucleotides matching TRBD2. The J segment lost 2 bases and the V segment lost 5 bases, leaving 9 bases of the junction unmatched. CDR3 length equals 16 residues. Germline CDR1 reads LGHDT; CDR2 reads YNNKEL (reference sequence). The chain's CDR3 is CASSKLTSGPTDTQYF. The CDR3, as DNA: TGTGCCAGCAGCAAACTCACTAGCGGTCCCACAGATACGCAGTATTTT.

This clone was observed a handful of times. The chain joins TRBV5-5 to TRBJ1-1; D remains ambiguous. Trimming pared 4 bases from V and 4 bases from J, leaving 8 bases between. From germline, CDR1 is SGHKS and CDR2 YYEKEE (reference sequence). The CDR3 contains 12 residues. This chain's CDR3 is CASSLYGTEAFF. Here the CDR3 DNA reads TGTGCCAGCAGCCTTTATGGCACTGAAGCTTTCTTT.

V and J are TRBV29-1 and TRBJ2-3; TRBD2 agrees at 11 bases. Germline loops: CDR1 SQVTM, CDR2 ANQGSEA. The junction had 6 bases not matched to a gene; V was cut back by 7 bases and J by 0 bases. The CDR3 contains 15 residues. Written as DNA, the CDR3 is TGCAGCGACACCAGGACTAGCGGGAGCACAGATACGCAGTATTTT. It translates to CSDTRTSGSTDTQYF.

This clone has only one observation. This chain links TRBV7-9 with TRBJ2-7, with D unclear. This CDR3 is 12 amino acids long. V shed 0 bases and J shed 3 bases, with 3 bases lying between them. Germline V gene sequence: CDR1 SEHNR, CDR2 FQNEAQ (reference sequence). As DNA, the CDR3 is TGTGCCAGCAGCTTAGCCAACTACGAGCAGTACTTC. Its protein is CASSLANYEQYF.

The CDR3 loop is CASSPRVREGRYEQYF. CDR3 bases: TGTGCCAGCAGCCCCCGAGTAAGGGAAGGGCGGTACGAGCAGTACTTC. This chain uses TRBV3-1 (or the pseudogene TRBV3-2) with TRBJ2-7; D ambiguous. The CDR3 contains 16 residues. Germline CDR1 and CDR2: LGHDT and YNNKEL (reference sequence). The V end was cut by 4 bases, the J end by 4 bases, with 20 bases between.

This sequence joins TRBV7-8 and TRBJ2-5, with D possibly TRBD1 on 5 matching bases. The CDR3 is 13 residues long. CDR1 and CDR2 (germline): SGHVS, FQNEAQ. V shed 5 bases and J shed 2 bases, with 9 bases lying between them. CDR3 in amino acids: CASSGASQETQYF. CDR3 DNA sequence: TGTGCCAGCAGCGGGGCAAGTCAAGAGACCCAGTACTTC.

This sequence joins TRBV24-1 and TRBJ2-2, with D maybe TRBD1 (6 bases). Trimming shortened V by 5 bases and J by 2 bases, and 14 bases separated the two germline ends. In germline, CDR1 is KGHDR, CDR2 SFDVKD. This CDR3 is built from 16 residues. The CDR3 reads CATSVTGNLNTGELFF. DNA for the CDR3: TGTGCCACCAGTGTTACAGGGAATCTAAACACCGGGGAGCTGTTTTTT.

The J gene is TRBJ2-3, the V gene TRBV3-1 (or the pseudogene TRBV3-2); 9 bases are a match to TRBD2. Germline V gives CDR1 LGHDT, CDR2 YNNKEL (reference sequence). The CDR3 totals 15 residues. The ends lost 3 bases at V and 3 bases at J; junction bases unmatched: 4. The CDR3, as DNA: TGTGCCAGCAGCCACATAGCGGGAGTTACAGATACGCAGTATTTT. Its translation: CASSHIAGVTDTQYF.

The rearrangement links TRBV18 to TRBJ2-3; 7 bases are a match to TRBD2. Trimming removed 3 bases from V and 5 bases from J; junction bases left unmatched: 11. Germline V lookup: CDR1 KGHSH, CDR2 LQKENI. The CDR3 consists of 16 residues. The CDR3 DNA reads TGTGCCAGCTCACCCTCAATGGGAGGGGCCGGAGATACGCAGTATTTT. It codes for CASSPSMGGAGDTQYF.